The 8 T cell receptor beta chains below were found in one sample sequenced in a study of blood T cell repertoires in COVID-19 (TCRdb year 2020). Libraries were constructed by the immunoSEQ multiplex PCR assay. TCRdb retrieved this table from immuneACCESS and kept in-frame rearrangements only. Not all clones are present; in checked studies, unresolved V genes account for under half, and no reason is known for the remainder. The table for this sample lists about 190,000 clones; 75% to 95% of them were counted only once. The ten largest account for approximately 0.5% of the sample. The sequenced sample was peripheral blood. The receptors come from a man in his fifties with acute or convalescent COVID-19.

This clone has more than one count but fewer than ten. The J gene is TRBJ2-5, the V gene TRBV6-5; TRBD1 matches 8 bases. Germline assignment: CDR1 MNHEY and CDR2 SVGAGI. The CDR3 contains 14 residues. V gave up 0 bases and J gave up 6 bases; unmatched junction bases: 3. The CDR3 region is CASSYSPGGQTQYF. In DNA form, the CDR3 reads TGTGCCAGCAGTTACTCCCCAGGGGGCCAGACCCAGTACTTC.

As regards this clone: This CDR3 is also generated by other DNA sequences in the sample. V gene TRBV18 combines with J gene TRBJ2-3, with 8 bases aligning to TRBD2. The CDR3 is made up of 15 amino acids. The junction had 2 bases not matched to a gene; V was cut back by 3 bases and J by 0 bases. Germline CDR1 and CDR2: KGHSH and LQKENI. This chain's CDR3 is CASSPTSGSTDTQYF. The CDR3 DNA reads TGTGCCAGCTCACCCACTAGCGGTAGCACAGATACGCAGTATTTT. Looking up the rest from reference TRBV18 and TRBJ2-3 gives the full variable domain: NAGVMQNPRHLVRRRGQEARLRCSPMKGHSHVYWYRQLPEEGLKFMVYLQKENIIDESGMPKERFSAEFPKEGPSILRIQQVVRGDSAAYFCASSPTSGSTDTQYFGPGTRLTVL.

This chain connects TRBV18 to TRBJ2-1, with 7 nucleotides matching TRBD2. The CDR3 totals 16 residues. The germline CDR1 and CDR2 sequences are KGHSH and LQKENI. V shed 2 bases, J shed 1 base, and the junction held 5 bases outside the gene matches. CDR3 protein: CASSPWGTISYNEQFF. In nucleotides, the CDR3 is TGTGCCAGCTCACCATGGGGGACTATATCCTACAATGAGCAGTTCTTC.

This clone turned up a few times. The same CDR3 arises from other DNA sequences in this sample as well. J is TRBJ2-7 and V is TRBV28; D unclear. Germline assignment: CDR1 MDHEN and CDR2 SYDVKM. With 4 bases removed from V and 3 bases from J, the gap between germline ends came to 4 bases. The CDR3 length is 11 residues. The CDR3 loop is CASSSRYEQYF. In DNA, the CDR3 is TGTGCCAGCAGTTCCCGCTACGAGCAGTACTTC.

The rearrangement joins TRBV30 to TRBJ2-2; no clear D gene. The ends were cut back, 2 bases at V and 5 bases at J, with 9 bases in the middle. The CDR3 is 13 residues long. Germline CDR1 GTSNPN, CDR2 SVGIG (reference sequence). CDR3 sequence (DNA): TGTGCCTGGAGTATCTTTTCTACCGGGGAGCTGTTTTTT. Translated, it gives CAWSIFSTGELFF. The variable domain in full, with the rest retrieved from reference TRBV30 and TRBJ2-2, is SQTIHQWPATLVQPVGSPLSLECTVEGTSNPNLYWYRQAAGRGLQLLFYSVGIGQISSEVPQNLSASRPQDRQFILSSKKLLLSDSGFYLCAWSIFSTGELFFGEGSRLTVL.

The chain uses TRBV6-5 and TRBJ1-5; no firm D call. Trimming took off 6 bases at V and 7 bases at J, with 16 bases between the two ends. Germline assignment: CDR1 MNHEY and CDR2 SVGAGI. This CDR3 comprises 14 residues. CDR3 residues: CASSGRQSGQPQHF. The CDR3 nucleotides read TGTGCCAGCAGCGGTAGACAATCTGGGCAGCCCCAGCATTTT.

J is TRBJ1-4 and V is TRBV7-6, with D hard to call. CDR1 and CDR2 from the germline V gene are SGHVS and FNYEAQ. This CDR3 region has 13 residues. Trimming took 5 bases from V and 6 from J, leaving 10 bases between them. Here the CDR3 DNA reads TGTGCCAGCAGCACTAACACTCATGAAAAACTGTTTTTT. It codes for CASSTNTHEKLFF.

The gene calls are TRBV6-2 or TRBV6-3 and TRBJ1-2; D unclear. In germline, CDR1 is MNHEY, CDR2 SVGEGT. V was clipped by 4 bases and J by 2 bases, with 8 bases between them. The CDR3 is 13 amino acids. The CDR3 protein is CASSLRRNYGYTF. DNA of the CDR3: TGTGCCAGCAGTTTACGGAGAAACTATGGCTACACCTTC.